This T cell receptor (beta chain) was obtained from a study of blood T cell repertoires in COVID-19. Study context: The United States, Italy and Spain provided the acute and convalescent COVID-19 samples.

The table lists this clone with a count of one. Clones were sequenced by immunoSEQ multiplex PCR, and TCRdb holds only the in-frame ones, with some missing. In the table there are about 190,000 clones, more than 60% of which are singletons. From germline, CDR1 is SGHTA and CDR2 FQGNSA. V was trimmed by 0 bases and J by 7 bases, leaving 9 bases between them. The CDR3 is made up of 13 amino acids. The TCR was taken from a woman in her forties or fifties with acute or convalescent COVID-19. The V call is TRBV7-2, the J call TRBJ1-2; possible D gene TRBD1, 5 bases. Material: peripheral blood. CDR3 DNA sequence: TGTGCCAGCAGCTTAGCCAGGGAGGCTGGCTACACCTTC. Translating it yields CASSLAREAGYTF.